This TCR beta chain was observed in a study of neurological immune-mediated disorders. Points from the study as a whole: Expanded clones shared no CDR3 amino acid sequences across subjects, suggesting private repertoires in all groups.

The making of cDNA relied on 5'RACE with 10-nucleotide random UMIs. TCRdb used MiXCR to reprocess the 5' RACE reads, holding one entry per CDR3 protein. The sample holds about 21,000 distinct CDR3 sequences, 15% to 20% seen once. This clonotype has more than one count but fewer than ten. Its antigen is not known. The sorted libraries started from about 950,000 CD4+ or CD8+ T cells. Trimming pared 0 bases from V and 4 bases from J, leaving 6 bases between. In germline, CDR1 is MNHEY, CDR2 SVGAGI. The CDR3 has 13 amino acids. Source material: CD8+ T cells from blood. J is TRBJ1-2 and V is TRBV6-5; D remains unclear. The origin of this receptor is a woman younger than 30 with multiple sclerosis. The CDR3 DNA follows: TGTGCCAGCAGTTACTCCATCCTCTATGGCTACACCTTC. Translation: CASSYSILYGYTF.